This passage covers 17 T cell receptor beta chains from one sample sequenced in a study of blood T cell repertoires in COVID-19. Sequencing used immunoSEQ multiplex PCR; TCRdb keeps in-frame clones, though not all of them. The sample consists of approximately 33,000 clones, nearly 90% of them appearing once. The sequencing sample was made of peripheral blood. These receptors were collected from a man between 60 and 75 years old with COVID-19, enrolled during active disease.

V and J are TRBV9 and TRBJ1-2; D is ambiguous. Deletions cut 4 bases from V and 4 bases from J, with 14 bases between. The germline gives CDR1 SGDLS, CDR2 YYNGEE. The CDR3 has 14 amino acids. Written as DNA, the CDR3 is TGTGCCAGCAGCAACGAGGTGGGAGCCTATGGCTACACCTTC. Translated, it gives CASSNEVGAYGYTF.

The table lists this clone with a few counts. This chain joins TRBV19 and TRBJ1-3; 7 nucleotides align to TRBD1. The J segment lost 3 bases and the V segment lost 6 bases, leaving 5 bases of the junction unmatched. The CDR3 sequence is 14 residues long. Germline CDR1 is LNHDA and CDR2 is SQIVND (reference sequence). CDR3 sequence reads: CASSNRGIGNTIYF. The CDR3, as DNA: TGTGCCAGTAGCAACAGGGGTATTGGAAACACCATATATTTT.

V usage is TRBV12-3 or TRBV12-4 and J usage is TRBJ1-1; D uncertain. The CDR3 runs to 12 residues. V was shortened by 3 bases and J by 7 bases, with 9 bases between the two germline ends. This CDR3 is CASSLVALEAFF. CDR3 nucleotide sequence: TGTGCCAGCAGTTTGGTCGCGCTTGAAGCTTTCTTT.

This clone was found once. This chain connects TRBV7-9 to TRBJ2-7, with TRBD1 as a possible D gene (5 bases). The CDR3 is 14 residues long. Per germline, CDR1 SEHNR and CDR2 FQNEAQ (reference sequence). V was shortened by 5 bases and J by 4 bases, with 15 bases between the two germline ends. CDR3 sequence (DNA): TGTGCCAGCAGCCTATCCCAGCAGGGTTACGAGCAGTACTTC. Protein: CASSLSQQGYEQYF.

V usage is TRBV15 and J usage is TRBJ2-3; D is unclear. The CDR3 runs to 16 residues. The germline V gene has CDR1 LNHNV and CDR2 YYDKDF (reference sequence). V was clipped by 0 bases and J by 2 bases, with 12 bases between them. The DNA for the CDR3 is TGTGCCACCAGCAGAGATTTACCTGGCTTCACAGATACGCAGTATTTT. Protein sequence: CATSRDLPGFTDTQYF.

This chain links TRBV19 with TRBJ2-1; 14 nucleotides line up with TRBD2. The CDR3 contains 16 residues. CDR1 and CDR2 (germline): LNHDA, SQIVND (reference sequence). Trimming took 4 bases from V and 8 from J; bases not matched to a gene: 7. In nucleotides, the CDR3 is TGTGCCAGTAGTAGCTACGGGACTAGCGGGAGCTATGAGCAGTTCTTC. Its protein is CASSSYGTSGSYEQFF.

The rearrangement links TRBV7-9 to TRBJ2-1; D is ambiguous. Trimming removed 8 bases from V and 5 bases from J, with 10 bases in between. The CDR3 runs 12 residues. The V gene's germline CDR1 is SEHNR and CDR2 FQNEAQ (reference sequence). The CDR3 coding sequence is TGTGCCAGCTCCCAGGTGGACAATGAGCAGTTCTTC. Translating it yields CASSQVDNEQFF.

The chain joins TRBV28 to TRBJ2-1; TRBD2 matches 14 bases. This CDR3 spans 18 amino acids. CDR1 and CDR2 (germline): MDHEN, SYDVKM. J lost 2 bases, V lost 6 bases, and 9 bases had no gene match. The CDR3 region is CASRTTSGRAWAYNEQFF. CDR3 sequence (DNA): TGTGCCAGCAGAACGACTAGCGGGAGGGCCTGGGCCTACAATGAGCAGTTCTTC.

The chain joins TRBV28 to TRBJ2-1; tentatively, D is TRBD2 (6 bases). Germline V gene data show CDR1 as MDHEN and CDR2 as SYDVKM. The CDR3 is 11 amino acids. Trimming left V 7 bases short and J 6 bases short, with 7 bases between. DNA of the CDR3: TGTGCCAGCACGCGGGGCAATGAGCAGTTCTTC. Translating gives CASTRGNEQFF.

This clone showed up just a few times. This rearrangement joins TRBV9 to TRBJ2-2; 9 bases line up with TRBD2. V shed 7 bases, J shed 6 bases, and the junction held 13 bases outside the gene matches. Germline CDR1 reads SGDLS; CDR2 reads YYNGEE. The CDR3 contains 16 residues. CDR3 DNA sequence: TGTGCCAGCGATCCGGGGGCTAGCGGGATATCCGGGGAGCTGTTTTTT. Its protein is CASDPGASGISGELFF.

The chain recombines TRBV11-2 with TRBJ1-3; 11 bases are a match to TRBD1. The ends lost 4 bases at V and 1 base at J; junction bases unmatched: 6. The CDR3 has 17 amino acids. Germline loops: CDR1 SGHAT, CDR2 FQNNGV. This chain's CDR3 is CASSSRTGGASGNTIYF. The CDR3 region has the DNA TGTGCCAGCAGCTCACGGACAGGGGGCGCATCTGGAAACACCATATATTTT.

The gene calls are TRBV30 and TRBJ1-2, with D perhaps matching TRBD1 (5 bases). The ends were cut back, 2 bases at V and 5 bases at J, with 9 bases in the middle. CDR3 size: 12 residues. Germline-derived CDR1 and CDR2 are GTSNPN and SVGIG (reference sequence). In nucleotides, the CDR3 is TGTGCCTGGAGTCCGACAGTGTATGGCTACACCTTC. Encoded protein: CAWSPTVYGYTF.

This chain connects TRBV6-6 to TRBJ1-4; 9 positions agree with TRBD1. The CDR3 loop spans 14 amino acids. V trimming: 6 bases; J trimming: 2 bases; junction bases outside the gene matches: 1. The germline V gene encodes CDR1 MNHNY and CDR2 SVGAGI (reference sequence). Written as DNA, the CDR3 is TGTGCCAGCAGCGGACAGGGGACTAATGAAAAACTGTTTTTT. Protein: CASSGQGTNEKLFF.

J is TRBJ1-4 and V is TRBV5-4, with 10 bases fitting TRBD1. Germline-derived CDR1 and CDR2 are SGHNT and YYREEE (reference sequence). After removal of 3 bases from V and 0 bases from J, the junction contained 8 bases not matched to a gene. The CDR3 contains 18 residues. The CDR3 protein is CASSWGQGTDPTNEKLFF. CDR3 bases: TGTGCCAGCAGCTGGGGACAGGGGACCGACCCAACTAATGAAAAACTGTTTTTT.

The rearrangement joins TRBV5-1 to TRBJ1-1; weak D call: TRBD1 (6 bases). Germline V gives CDR1 SGHRS, CDR2 YFSETQ. This CDR3 region has 15 residues. V lost 7 bases and J lost 0, with 16 bases in between. The CDR3 DNA reads TGCGCCAGCCGTCCGGGGGGCATAATGAACACTGAAGCTTTCTTT. It specifies CASRPGGIMNTEAFF. The whole variable domain, filled in from reference TRBV5-1 and TRBJ1-1, reads KAGVTQTPRYLIKTRGQQVTLSCSPISGHRSVSWYQQTPGQGLQFLFEYFSETQRNKGNFPGRFSGRQFSNSRSEMNVSTLELGDSALYLCASRPGGIMNTEAFFGQGTRLTVV.

This clone has just a few counts. CDR3 bases: TGCAGCGCCAACGAAGGGACAGGGAACTATGGCTACACCTTC. Translated: CSANEGTGNYGYTF. The chain links TRBV29-1 to TRBJ1-2; TRBD1 aligns across 9 bases. V dropped 7 bases and J dropped 2; count of bases not matched to a gene: 8. The length of the CDR3 is 14 residues. In germline, CDR1 is SQVTM, CDR2 ANQGSEA. Full variable domain (remainder filled in from reference TRBV29-1 and TRBJ1-2): SAVISQKPSRDICQRGTSLTIQCQVDSQVTMMFWYRQQPGQSLTLIATANQGSEATYESGFVIDKFPISRPNLTFSTLTVSNMSPEDSSIYLCSANEGTGNYGYTFGSGTRLTVV.

The genes are TRBV19 and TRBJ2-2, with D possibly being TRBD2 (6 bases). Germline V gene lookup returns CDR1 LNHDA and CDR2 SQIVND (reference sequence). Trimming removed 6 bases from V and 3 bases from J, with 11 bases in between. The CDR3 totals 14 residues. DNA for the CDR3: TGTGCCAGTAGCAGGCGGGGTGACACCGGGGAGCTGTTTTTT. Protein sequence: CASSRRGDTGELFF.